This note documents a single T cell receptor (beta chain) sequence. Its antigen is unidentified. This CDR3 is 13 amino acids long. CDR1 SGHTA and CDR2 FQGNSA come from the germline V gene. With 6 bases removed from V and 4 bases from J, the gap between germline ends came to 11 bases. This specimen comes from a study of beta chain features in type 1 diabetes. Study at large: Patients did not differ from healthy donors in age, gender or cell yield. Study-wide results and caveats: Within each of all four CD4+ subsets, Type 1 diabetes patients had TCRB CDR3s that were moderately but significantly shorter.

All of the isolated RNA was reverse transcribed, so expressed TCRB transcripts were sequenced. Data came from immunoSEQ multiplex PCR; TCRdb stores just in-frame clones and leaves some out. The sample lists hundreds of thousands of clones, around 12% seen once, with roughly 0.017% in the top ten. The sequence came from a young man in good health. The sample taken for sequencing was naive CD4+ T cells from blood. The chain uses TRBV7-2 and TRBJ2-3; a weak D match, TRBD2 (6 bases). CDR3 nucleotide sequence: TGTGCCAGCAGTACGGAGCGGGCAGATACGCAGTATTTT. Its protein is CASSTERADTQYF.